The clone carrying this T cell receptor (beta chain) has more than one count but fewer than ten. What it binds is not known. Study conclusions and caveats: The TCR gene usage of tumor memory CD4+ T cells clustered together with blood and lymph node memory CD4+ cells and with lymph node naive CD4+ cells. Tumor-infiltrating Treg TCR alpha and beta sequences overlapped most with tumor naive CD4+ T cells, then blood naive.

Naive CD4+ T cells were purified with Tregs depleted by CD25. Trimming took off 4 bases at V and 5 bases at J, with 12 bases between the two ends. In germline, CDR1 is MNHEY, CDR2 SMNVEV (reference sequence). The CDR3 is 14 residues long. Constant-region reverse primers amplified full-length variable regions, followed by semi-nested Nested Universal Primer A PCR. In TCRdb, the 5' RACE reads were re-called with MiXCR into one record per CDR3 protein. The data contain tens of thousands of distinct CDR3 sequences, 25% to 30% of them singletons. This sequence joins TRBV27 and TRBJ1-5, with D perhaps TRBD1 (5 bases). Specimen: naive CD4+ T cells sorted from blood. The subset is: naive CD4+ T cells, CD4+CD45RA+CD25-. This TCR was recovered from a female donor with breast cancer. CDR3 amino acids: CASSSTTEDQPQHF. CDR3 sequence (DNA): TGTGCCAGCAGTTCCACGACAGAGGATCAGCCCCAGCATTTT.